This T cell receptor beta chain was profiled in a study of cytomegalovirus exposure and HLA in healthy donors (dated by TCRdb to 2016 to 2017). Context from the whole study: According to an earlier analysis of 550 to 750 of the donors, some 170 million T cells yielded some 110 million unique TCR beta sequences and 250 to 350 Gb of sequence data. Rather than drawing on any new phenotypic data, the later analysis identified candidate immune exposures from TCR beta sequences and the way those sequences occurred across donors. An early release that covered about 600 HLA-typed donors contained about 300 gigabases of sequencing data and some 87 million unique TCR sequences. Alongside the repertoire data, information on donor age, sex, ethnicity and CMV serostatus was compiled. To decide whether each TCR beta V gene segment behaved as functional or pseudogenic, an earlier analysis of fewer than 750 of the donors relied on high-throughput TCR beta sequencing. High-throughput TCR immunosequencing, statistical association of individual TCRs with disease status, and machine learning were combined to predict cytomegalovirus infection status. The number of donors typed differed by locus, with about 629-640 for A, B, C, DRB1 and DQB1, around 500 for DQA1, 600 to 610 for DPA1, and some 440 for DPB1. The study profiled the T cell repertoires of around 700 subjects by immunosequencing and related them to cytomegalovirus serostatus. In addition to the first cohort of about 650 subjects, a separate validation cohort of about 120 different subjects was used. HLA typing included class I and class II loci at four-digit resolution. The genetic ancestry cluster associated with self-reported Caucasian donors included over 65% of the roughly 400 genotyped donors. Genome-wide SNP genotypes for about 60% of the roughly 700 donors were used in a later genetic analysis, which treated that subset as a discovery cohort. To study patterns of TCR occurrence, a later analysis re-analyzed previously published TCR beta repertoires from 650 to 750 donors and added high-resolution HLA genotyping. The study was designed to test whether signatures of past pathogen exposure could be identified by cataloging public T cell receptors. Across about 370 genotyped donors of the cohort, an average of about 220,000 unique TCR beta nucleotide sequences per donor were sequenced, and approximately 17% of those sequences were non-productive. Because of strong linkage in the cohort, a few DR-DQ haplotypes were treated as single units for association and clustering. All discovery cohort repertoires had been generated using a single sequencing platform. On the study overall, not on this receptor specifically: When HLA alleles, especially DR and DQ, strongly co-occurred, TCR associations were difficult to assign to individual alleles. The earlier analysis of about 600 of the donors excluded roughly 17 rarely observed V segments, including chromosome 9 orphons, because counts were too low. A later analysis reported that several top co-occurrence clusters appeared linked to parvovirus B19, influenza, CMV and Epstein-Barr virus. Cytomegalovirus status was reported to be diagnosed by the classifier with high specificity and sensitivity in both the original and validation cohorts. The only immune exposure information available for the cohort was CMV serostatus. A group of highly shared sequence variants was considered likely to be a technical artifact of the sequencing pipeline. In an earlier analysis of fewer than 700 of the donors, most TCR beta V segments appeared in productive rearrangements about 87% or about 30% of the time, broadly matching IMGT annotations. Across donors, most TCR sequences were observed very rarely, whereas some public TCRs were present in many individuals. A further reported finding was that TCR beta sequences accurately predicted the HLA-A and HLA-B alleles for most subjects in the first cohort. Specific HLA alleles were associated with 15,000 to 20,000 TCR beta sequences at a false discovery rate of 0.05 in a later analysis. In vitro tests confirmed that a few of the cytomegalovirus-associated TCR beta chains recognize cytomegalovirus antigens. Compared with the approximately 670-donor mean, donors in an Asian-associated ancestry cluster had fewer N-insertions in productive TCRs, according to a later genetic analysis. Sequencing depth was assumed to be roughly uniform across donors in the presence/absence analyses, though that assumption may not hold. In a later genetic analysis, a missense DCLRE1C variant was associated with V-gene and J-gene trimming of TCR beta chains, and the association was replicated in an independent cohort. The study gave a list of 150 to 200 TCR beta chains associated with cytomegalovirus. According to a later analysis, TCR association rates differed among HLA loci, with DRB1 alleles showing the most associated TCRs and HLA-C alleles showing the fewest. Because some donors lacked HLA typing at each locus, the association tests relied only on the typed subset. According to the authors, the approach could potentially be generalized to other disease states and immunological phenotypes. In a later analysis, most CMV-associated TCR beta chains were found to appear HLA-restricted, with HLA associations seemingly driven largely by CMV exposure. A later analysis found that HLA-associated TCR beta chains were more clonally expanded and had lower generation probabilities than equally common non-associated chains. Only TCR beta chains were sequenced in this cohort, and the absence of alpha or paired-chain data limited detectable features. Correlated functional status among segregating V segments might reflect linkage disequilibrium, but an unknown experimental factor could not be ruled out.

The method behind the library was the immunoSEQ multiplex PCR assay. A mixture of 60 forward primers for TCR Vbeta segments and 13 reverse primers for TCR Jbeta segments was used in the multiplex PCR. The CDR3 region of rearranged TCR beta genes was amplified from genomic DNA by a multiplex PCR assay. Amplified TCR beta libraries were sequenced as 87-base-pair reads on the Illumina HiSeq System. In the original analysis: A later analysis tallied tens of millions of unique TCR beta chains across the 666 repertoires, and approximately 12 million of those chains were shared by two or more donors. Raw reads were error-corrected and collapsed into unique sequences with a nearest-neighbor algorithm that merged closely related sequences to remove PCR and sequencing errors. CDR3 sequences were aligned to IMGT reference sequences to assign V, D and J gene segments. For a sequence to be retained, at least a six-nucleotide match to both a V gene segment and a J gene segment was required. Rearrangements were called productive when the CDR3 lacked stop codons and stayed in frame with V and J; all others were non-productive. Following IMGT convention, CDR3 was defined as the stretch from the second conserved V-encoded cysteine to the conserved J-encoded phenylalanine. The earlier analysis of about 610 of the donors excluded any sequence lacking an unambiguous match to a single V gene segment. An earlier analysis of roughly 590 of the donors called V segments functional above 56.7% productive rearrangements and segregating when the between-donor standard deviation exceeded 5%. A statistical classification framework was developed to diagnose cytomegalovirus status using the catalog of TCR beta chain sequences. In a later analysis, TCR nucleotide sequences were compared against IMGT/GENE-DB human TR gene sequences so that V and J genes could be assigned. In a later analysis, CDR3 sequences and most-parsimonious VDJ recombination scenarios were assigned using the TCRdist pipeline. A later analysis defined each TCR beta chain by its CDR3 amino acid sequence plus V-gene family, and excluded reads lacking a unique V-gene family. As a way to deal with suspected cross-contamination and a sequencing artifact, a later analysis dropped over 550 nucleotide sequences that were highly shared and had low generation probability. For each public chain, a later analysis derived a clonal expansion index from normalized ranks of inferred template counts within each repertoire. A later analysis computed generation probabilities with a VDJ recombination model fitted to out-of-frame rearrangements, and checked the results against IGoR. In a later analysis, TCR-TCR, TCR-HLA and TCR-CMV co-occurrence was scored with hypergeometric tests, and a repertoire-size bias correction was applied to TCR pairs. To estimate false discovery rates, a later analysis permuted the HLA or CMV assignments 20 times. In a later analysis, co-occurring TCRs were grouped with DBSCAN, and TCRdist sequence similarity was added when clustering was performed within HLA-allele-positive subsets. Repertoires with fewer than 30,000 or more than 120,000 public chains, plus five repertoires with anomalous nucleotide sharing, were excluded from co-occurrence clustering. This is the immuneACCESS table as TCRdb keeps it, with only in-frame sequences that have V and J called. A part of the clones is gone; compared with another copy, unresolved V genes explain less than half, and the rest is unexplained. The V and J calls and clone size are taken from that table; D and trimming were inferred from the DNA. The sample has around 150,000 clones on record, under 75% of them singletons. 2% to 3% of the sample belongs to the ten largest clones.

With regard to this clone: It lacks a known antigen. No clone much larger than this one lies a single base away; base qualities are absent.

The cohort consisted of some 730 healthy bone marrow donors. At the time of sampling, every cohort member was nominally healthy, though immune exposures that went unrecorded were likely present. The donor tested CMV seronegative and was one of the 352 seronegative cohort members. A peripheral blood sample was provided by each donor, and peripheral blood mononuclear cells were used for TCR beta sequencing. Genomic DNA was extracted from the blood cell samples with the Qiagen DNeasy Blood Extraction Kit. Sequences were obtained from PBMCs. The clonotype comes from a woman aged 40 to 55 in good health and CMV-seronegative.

The CDR3 region: CASSFYRSTNEKLFF. In nucleotide form, the sequence is TGTGCCAGCAGCTTCTACAGATCAACTAATGAAAAACTGTTTTTT. The chain employs TRBV7-9 and TRBJ1-4, with the D gene call left open. According to the germline V gene (reference sequence), CDR1 reads SEHNR and CDR2 reads FQNEAQ. V is cut by 3 bases and J by 0 bases, and the space between the germline ends is 8 bases. The CDR3 has 15 amino acids, counting the end cysteine and phenylalanine. Only the CDR3 DNA stays, 45 bases, in frame from base 1.